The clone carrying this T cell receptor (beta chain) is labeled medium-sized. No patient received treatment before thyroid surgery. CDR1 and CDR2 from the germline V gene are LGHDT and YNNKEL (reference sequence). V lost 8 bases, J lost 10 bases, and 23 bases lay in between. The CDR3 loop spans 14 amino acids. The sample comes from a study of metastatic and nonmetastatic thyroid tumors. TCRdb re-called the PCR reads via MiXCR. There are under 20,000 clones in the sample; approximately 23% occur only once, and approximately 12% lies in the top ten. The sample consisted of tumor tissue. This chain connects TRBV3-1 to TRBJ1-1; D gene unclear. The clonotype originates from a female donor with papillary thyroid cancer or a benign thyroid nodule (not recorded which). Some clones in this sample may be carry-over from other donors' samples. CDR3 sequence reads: CASLAVTHSVVAFF. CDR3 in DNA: TGTGCCAGCCTGGCAGTAACACACTCGGTAGTAGCTTTCTTT.